Below are 24 T cell receptor beta chains sequenced from a single sample in a study of T cells in Graves' hyperthyroidism and ophthalmopathy. Template material for amplifying TCR beta CDR3 regions consisted of RNA transcripts. The TCR CDR3 first-round RT-PCR relied on the HTBI primer set. TCRdb used MiXCR to reprocess the multiplex PCR reads, holding one entry per CDR3 protein. Here the sample spans 750,000 to 900,000 distinct CDR3 sequences, over 35% being singletons. Source material: blood. Receptor source: a man between 18 and 35 years old with Graves' hyperthyroidism.

Only a few counts were recorded for this clonotype. The V call is TRBV7-8, the J call TRBJ2-2; D is possibly TRBD2 (6 bases). Per germline, CDR1 SGHVS and CDR2 FQNEAQ. The CDR3 is 16 amino acids. The V and J ends lost 5 bases and 5 bases respectively, with 18 bases between them. The CDR3 is CASSPSGDRRTGELFF. CDR3 coding DNA: TGTGCCAGCAGCCCCTCGGGGGACCGTCGAACCGGGGAGCTGTTTTTT.

This clonotype was seen at least ten times. This chain uses TRBV29-1 with TRBJ2-7, with D perhaps being TRBD1 or TRBD2 (5 bases each). V gave up 2 bases and J gave up 1 base, with 12 bases separating them. Germline V gene lookup returns CDR1 SQVTM and CDR2 ANQGSEA. CDR3 size: 14 residues. The CDR3 protein is CSVESRDESYEQYF. The CDR3 nucleotides read TGCAGCGTTGAAAGCCGGGACGAGTCCTACGAGCAGTACTTC.

Remarks on this clonotype: Germline and junction disagree at one end, which may indicate a read error. The chain carries TRBV7-7 and TRBJ2-7; tentatively, D is TRBD2 (5 bases). The CDR3 spans 12 residues. Germline V gene data show CDR1 as SSHAT and CDR2 as FNYEAQ (reference sequence). The CDR3 nucleotides read TGTGCTAGCAGCTTAGCGATCGGGGAGCAGTACTTC. The encoded protein is CASSLAIGEQYF.

The rearrangement links TRBV7-9 to TRBJ2-7; D gene ambiguous. The CDR3 contains 14 residues. Germline CDR1 SEHNR, CDR2 FQNEAQ (reference sequence). Trimming took 1 base from V and 9 from J, leaving 16 bases between them. The CDR3 region is CASSLGVGGLGQYF. CDR3 sequence (DNA): TGTGCCAGCAGCTTAGGAGTCGGTGGGCTCGGGCAGTACTTC.

DNA for the CDR3: TGCGCCAGCAGCCCCCTGGGACAGGGAAGCTCCTACGAGCAGTACTTC. Amino acid sequence: CASSPLGQGSSYEQYF. This chain uses TRBV5-1 with TRBJ2-7, with 9 bases identical to TRBD1. The CDR3 length is 16 residues. Germline CDR1 SGHRS, CDR2 YFSETQ. Trimming cost V 4 bases and J 0 bases; bases outside gene matches: 8.

This clonotype was recorded a few times. This chain connects TRBV19 to TRBJ1-1; 8 bases are shared with TRBD1. Looked up from germline, CDR1 is LNHDA and CDR2 is SQIVND (reference sequence). Unmatched junction bases numbered 8, after V lost 7 bases and J lost 4 bases. The length of the CDR3 is 14 residues. In DNA form, the CDR3 reads TGTGCCAGTAATCCTCCAGGGGGCGGCACTGAAGCTTTCTTT. This translates into CASNPPGGGTEAFF.

This clonotype appeared many times. The CDR3 is CASSFRGDYEQYF. CDR3 DNA: TGTGCCAGCAGCTTTCGAGGGGACTACGAGCAGTACTTC. V is TRBV7-9 and J is TRBJ2-7; D may correspond to TRBD1 or TRBD2 (5 bases each). Trimming took off 3 bases at V and 3 bases at J, with 9 bases between the two ends. The length of the CDR3 is 13 residues. The germline CDR1 and CDR2 sequences are SEHNR and FQNEAQ (reference sequence).

In this sample, this clonotype turned up many times. The rearrangement links TRBV19 to TRBJ1-3; D is unresolved. The CDR3 consists of 14 residues. CDR1 LNHDA and CDR2 SQIVND come from the germline V gene (reference sequence). Trimming cost V 2 bases and J 0 bases, with 5 bases left between them. CDR3 protein: CASSISGSGNTIYF. The CDR3 DNA reads as TGTGCCAGTAGTATAAGTGGCTCTGGAAACACCATATATTTT.

Remarks on this clonotype: Being one base from a much bigger clone, this may be a read error. V usage is TRBV29-1 and J usage is TRBJ2-7; 10 bases are shared with TRBD2. This CDR3 comprises 13 residues. Germline V gene lookup returns CDR1 SQVTM and CDR2 ANQGSEA. V lost 2 bases and J lost 2; bases outside the gene matches: 0. The CDR3 DNA reads TGCAGCGTTGAACTAGCGGGGGCCTACGAGCAGTACTTC. It yields the protein CSVELAGAYEQYF.

This clonotype was recorded once. Given a much more abundant clone one base away, this may be a read error. V is TRBV9 and J is TRBJ2-7, with no clear D. The germline V gene has CDR1 SGDLS and CDR2 YYNGEE. CDR3 length equals 13 residues. The V end lost 3 bases, the J end lost 6 bases, and 13 bases lay between the germline ends. The CDR3: CASSDQNTSEQYF. In DNA, the CDR3 is TGTGCCAGCAGCGACCAAAACACGAGCGAGCAGTACTTC.

Points on this clonotype: The junction shows a germline mismatch at one end, possibly a read error. The CDR3 bases are TGTGCCAGCAGTGAGGAAACAGGGATGAATTCACCCCTCTACTTT. This encodes CASSEETGMNSPLYF. The chain uses TRBV2 and TRBJ1-6, with D perhaps TRBD1 (6 bases). This CDR3 region has 15 residues. Germline V gene data show CDR1 as SNHLY and CDR2 as FYNNEI.

This clonotype occurred a few times. The chain is built from TRBV5-8 and TRBJ1-1; TRBD1 agrees at 8 bases. V shed 0 bases and J 3 bases; nucleotides not matched to a gene: 7. Per germline, CDR1 SGHTS and CDR2 YDEGEE. The CDR3 is 16 amino acids. CDR3 coding DNA: TGTGCCAGCAGCTTGGATGGCAGGGGGCGCGACACTGAAGCTTTCTTT. As protein: CASSLDGRGRDTEAFF.

This rearrangement joins TRBV11-1 to TRBJ1-1; D might be TRBD1 (5 bases). Germline V lookup: CDR1 SGHAT, CDR2 FQDESV (reference sequence). The CDR3 covers 14 residues. The V and J ends lost 5 bases and 5 bases respectively, with 15 bases between them. The DNA for the CDR3 is TGTGCCAGCAGCGAGATTCCGAGGGGTACTGAAGCTTTCTTT. Residues: CASSEIPRGTEAFF.

This clonotype was picked up a small number of times. V is TRBV5-1 and J is TRBJ2-5, with TRBD2 matching 12 bases. Losses at the gene ends were 0 bases for V and 5 bases for J; bases not matched to a gene: 8. The CDR3 is 17 amino acids. Germline CDR1 SGHRS, CDR2 YFSETQ. The CDR3: CASSLDPSGGAWETQYF. CDR3 DNA sequence: TGCGCCAGCAGCTTGGATCCTAGCGGGGGGGCATGGGAGACCCAGTACTTC.

This clonotype has a single count. The J gene is TRBJ1-6, the V gene TRBV6-5; the D gene is possibly TRBD1 (5 bases). This CDR3 is built from 18 residues. Trimming removed 4 bases at V and 1 base at J, with 17 bases between. Germline V lookup: CDR1 MNHEY, CDR2 SVGAGI. In nucleotides, the CDR3 is TGTGCCAGCAGTTTATGGTTCCCGGGGACGTCCTATAATTCACCCCTCCACTTT. It is translated as CASSLWFPGTSYNSPLHF.

The chain uses TRBV19 and TRBJ1-5; D gene unclear. The CDR3 consists of 13 residues. Trimming removed 10 bases at V and 5 bases at J, with 15 bases between. Germline V gene data show CDR1 as LNHDA and CDR2 as SQIVND (reference sequence). The CDR3 region has the DNA TGTGCCACCGCCCCAAGAACTTATCAGCCCCAGCATTTT. The encoded protein is CATAPRTYQPQHF.

J is TRBJ2-7 and V is TRBV12-3 or TRBV12-4; either TRBD1 or TRBD2 may fit D (5 bases each). V was pared by 3 bases and J by 5 bases, with 14 bases between. The CDR3 contains 14 residues. The CDR3 sequence is CASSFGTALDEQYF. The CDR3 DNA sequence: TGTGCCAGCAGTTTCGGGACCGCTTTAGACGAGCAGTACTTC.

To note about this clonotype: A much more abundant neighbour one base away suggests this may be a read error. The rearrangement joins TRBV12-3 or TRBV12-4 to TRBJ1-1; no definite D call. This CDR3 is built from 14 residues. Between the trimmed V and J ends, which lost 1 base and 4 bases, there was a span of 10 bases. The DNA for the CDR3 is TGTGCCAGCAGTTTAGGGGCAATCAGCACTGAAGCTTTCTTT. It translates to CASSLGAISTEAFF.

The gene calls are TRBV19 and TRBJ2-3; 8 bases are shared with TRBD1. The germline gives CDR1 LNHDA, CDR2 SQIVND (reference sequence). V trimming: 4 bases; J trimming: 3 bases; junction bases outside the gene matches: 6. The CDR3 runs to 15 residues. Here the CDR3 DNA reads TGTGCCAGTAGTAGAGGGGACAGGCAAACAGATACGCAGTATTTT. It yields the protein CASSRGDRQTDTQYF.

This clonotype was counted once. The rearrangement joins TRBV5-5 to TRBJ1-3, with 8 bases matching TRBD1. V lost 4 bases to trimming and J lost 0 bases; unmatched junction nucleotides: 6. The CDR3 is 16 amino acids. Germline assignment: CDR1 SGHKS and CDR2 YYEKEE (reference sequence). CDR3 DNA sequence: TGTGCCAGCAGCGGGGGACAGGACTTCTCTGGAAACACCATATATTTT. It specifies CASSGGQDFSGNTIYF.

This clonotype was detected many times. The rearrangement joins TRBV7-9 to TRBJ2-7; the D call may be TRBD1 or TRBD2 (5 bases each). Trimming left V 4 bases short and J 2 bases short, with 12 bases between. Germline-derived CDR1 and CDR2 are SEHNR and FQNEAQ (reference sequence). The CDR3 contains 14 residues. Here the CDR3 reads CASSSRDRAYEQYF. In DNA form, the CDR3 reads TGTGCCAGCAGCTCCCGGGACCGAGCCTACGAGCAGTACTTC.

The rearrangement joins TRBV29-1 to TRBJ1-4; no reliable D call. Per the germline V gene, CDR1 is SQVTM and CDR2 is ANQGSEA. Trimming took 6 bases from V and 6 from J, leaving 5 bases between them. CDR3 length equals 10 residues. The CDR3 spells CSVGDEKLFF. CDR3 coding DNA: TGCAGCGTGGGAGATGAAAAACTGTTTTTT. Full variable domain (outside the CDR3, taken from reference TRBV29-1 and TRBJ1-4): SAVISQKPSRDICQRGTSLTIQCQVDSQVTMMFWYRQQPGQSLTLIATANQGSEATYESGFVIDKFPISRPNLTFSTLTVSNMSPEDSSIYLCSVGDEKLFFGSGTQLSVL.

This clonotype was counted many times. The chain couples TRBV4-1 to TRBJ2-7; 7 nucleotides match TRBD1. This CDR3 is 14 amino acids long. Trimming at V came to 1 base and at J to 3 bases, leaving 3 bases not matched to a gene. Germline CDR1 is MGHRA and CDR2 is YSYEKL. The CDR3 DNA is TGCGCCAGCAGCCAAGGGACAGGACTCTACGAGCAGTACTTC. Protein product: CASSQGTGLYEQYF.

The genes are TRBV7-8 and TRBJ2-5, with 7 bases matching TRBD2. The germline V gene has CDR1 SGHVS and CDR2 FQNEAQ. V trimming: 1 base; J trimming: 7 bases; junction bases outside the gene matches: 3. The CDR3 loop spans 13 amino acids. The CDR3 spells CASSLVSGGTQYF. CDR3 DNA: TGTGCCAGCAGCTTAGTGTCGGGAGGGACCCAGTACTTC.